These 23 T cell receptor beta chains were all obtained from the same sample, sequenced in a study of blood T cell repertoires in COVID-19. Data came from immunoSEQ multiplex PCR; TCRdb stores just in-frame clones and leaves some out. This table holds about 170,000 clones, approximately 86% found once. Sequenced: peripheral blood. The receptors shown here come from a man between 60 and 75 years old with COVID-19, enrolled during active disease.

The rearrangement uses TRBV5-1 and TRBJ2-1, with 16 bases that match TRBD2. The CDR3 consists of 19 residues. Germline V lookup: CDR1 SGHRS, CDR2 YFSETQ. V lost 4 bases and J lost 4; bases outside the gene matches: 11. CDR3 region: CASSTRGLAGGQEYNEQFF. CDR3 sequence (DNA): TGCGCCAGCAGCACCCGGGGACTAGCGGGGGGGCAGGAATACAATGAGCAGTTCTTC. Looking up the rest from reference TRBV5-1 and TRBJ2-1 gives the full variable domain: KAGVTQTPRYLIKTRGQQVTLSCSPISGHRSVSWYQQTPGQGLQFLFEYFSETQRNKGNFPGRFSGRQFSNSRSEMNVSTLELGDSALYLCASSTRGLAGGQEYNEQFFGPGTRLTVL.

The rearrangement joins TRBV7-8 to TRBJ2-3; 8 bases fit TRBD2. With V trimmed by 3 bases and J by 1 base, 3 bases remained unmatched. The CDR3 is 15 amino acids. Per the germline V gene, CDR1 is SGHVS and CDR2 is FQNEAQ. CDR3 sequence: CASSFETSGTDTQYF. Here the CDR3 DNA reads TGTGCCAGCAGCTTCGAGACTAGCGGCACAGATACGCAGTATTTT.

The V call is TRBV2, the J call TRBJ1-2, with a tentative D call TRBD1 (5 bases). In germline, CDR1 is SNHLY, CDR2 FYNNEI. Trimming cost V 8 bases and J 2 bases, with 15 bases left between them. This CDR3 is 14 amino acids long. The CDR3 DNA sequence: TGTGCCAGCCGTACAGTGGAGGGGAACTATGGCTACACCTTC. Protein: CASRTVEGNYGYTF.

The chain has TRBV5-5 and TRBJ2-2, with 13 nucleotides matching TRBD2. This CDR3 has 19 residues. V gave up 4 bases and J gave up 2 bases; unmatched junction bases: 11. Germline V gives CDR1 SGHKS, CDR2 YYEKEE (reference sequence). The CDR3, as DNA: TGTGCCAGCAGCGGGGGGACTAGCGGGGAAGGGCTTAACACCGGGGAGCTGTTTTTT. Translated: CASSGGTSGEGLNTGELFF.

This chain links TRBV7-3 with TRBJ1-1; no reliable D call. Trimming cost V 5 bases and J 4 bases, with 14 bases left between them. This CDR3 contains 14 residues. Germline lookup yields CDR1 SGHTA and CDR2 FQGTGA. This CDR3 is CASSTDPAGTEAFF. The CDR3 nucleotides are TGTGCCAGCAGCACGGACCCGGCGGGCACTGAAGCTTTCTTT.

The chain has TRBV27 and TRBJ1-4; the D gene is possibly TRBD1 (6 bases). Trimming took off 5 bases at V and 0 bases at J, with 16 bases between the two ends. CDR1 and CDR2 from the germline V gene are MNHEY and SMNVEV (reference sequence). This CDR3 comprises 17 residues. The chain's CDR3 is CASSPGQWSSTNEKLFF. The CDR3 DNA sequence: TGTGCCAGCAGTCCGGGACAATGGTCTTCAACTAATGAAAAACTGTTTTTT.

The rearrangement joins TRBV4-1 to TRBJ1-3, with a possible D match to TRBD1 (6 bases). Trimming removed 0 bases from V and 5 bases from J, with 11 bases in between. This CDR3 is 15 amino acids long. The germline CDR1 and CDR2 sequences are MGHRA and YSYEKL. The CDR3 nucleotides read TGCGCCAGCAGCCAAGATGGGACATTCAGAAACACCATATATTTT. Amino acid sequence: CASSQDGTFRNTIYF.

This chain links TRBV7-3 with TRBJ2-1; TRBD1 matches 9 bases. The germline V gene has CDR1 SGHTA and CDR2 FQGTGA. The trim removed 4 bases at V and 2 bases at J, leaving 3 bases unmatched. The CDR3 has 15 residues. The CDR3 loop reads CASSSGQGPYNEQFF. The DNA for the CDR3 is TGTGCCAGCAGCTCGGGACAGGGACCCTACAATGAGCAGTTCTTC.

A few counts support this clone. The chain carries TRBV20-1 and TRBJ2-2; TRBD1 agrees at 7 bases. Germline trimming cut 3 bases from V and 6 bases from J; bases unmatched to any gene: 4. The CDR3 totals 13 residues. From germline, CDR1 is DFQATT and CDR2 SNEGSKA (reference sequence). The DNA for the CDR3 is TGCAGTGCTAGTGAGGGGGCACCCGGGGAGCTGTTTTTT. As protein: CSASEGAPGELFF.

The chain recombines TRBV2 with TRBJ1-2; D is perhaps TRBD1 (6 bases). Germline V gives CDR1 SNHLY, CDR2 FYNNEI. Trimming removed 3 bases from V and 7 bases from J, with 18 bases in between. This CDR3 is 15 amino acids long. The CDR3: CASSESFPGESGYTF. The CDR3 DNA sequence: TGTGCCAGCAGTGAGTCGTTCCCAGGGGAAAGTGGCTACACCTTC.

There are a few counts of this clone. The rearrangement links TRBV6-5 to TRBJ2-1; 12 bases line up with TRBD2. This CDR3 has 15 residues. V lost 8 bases and J lost 4; bases outside the gene matches: 6. From germline, CDR1 is MNHEY and CDR2 SVGAGI. CDR3 protein: CASLQLAGGYNEQFF. Written as DNA, the CDR3 is TGTGCCAGCTTGCAGCTAGCGGGGGGGTACAATGAGCAGTTCTTC.

This chain uses TRBV15 with TRBJ1-1, with D maybe TRBD1 (5 bases). The CDR3 has 12 residues. The ends were cut back, 0 bases at V and 10 bases at J, with 9 bases in the middle. Per germline, CDR1 LNHNV and CDR2 YYDKDF (reference sequence). CDR3 region: CATSRDRVVAFF. CDR3 sequence (DNA): TGTGCCACCAGCAGAGACAGGGTTGTAGCTTTCTTT.

The rearrangement joins TRBV11-2 to TRBJ1-2; D might be TRBD1 (6 bases). This CDR3 has 14 residues. Trimming shortened V by 7 bases and J by 0 bases, and 12 bases separated the two germline ends. Looked up from germline, CDR1 is SGHAT and CDR2 is FQNNGV. CDR3 coding DNA: TGTGCCAGCACACCGGGACAAGCTAACTATGGCTACACCTTC. This sequence encodes CASTPGQANYGYTF.

The CDR3 sequence is CASGRANTEAFF. As DNA, the CDR3 is TGTGCCAGCGGGAGAGCTAACACTGAAGCTTTCTTT. The chain links TRBV11-3 to TRBJ1-1, with D unclear. V lost 8 bases and J lost 2, with 9 bases in between. Germline-derived CDR1 and CDR2 are SGHNT and YENEEA. The CDR3 is made up of 12 amino acids.

The chain recombines TRBV27 with TRBJ2-7; D unresolved. The CDR3 is 13 amino acids. V lost 2 bases and J lost 3, with 8 bases in between. The V gene's germline CDR1 is MNHEY and CDR2 SMNVEV (reference sequence). This CDR3 reads CASSLTANYEQYF. The DNA for the CDR3 is TGTGCCAGCAGTTTAACAGCAAACTACGAGCAGTACTTC.

The chain joins TRBV4-1 to TRBJ1-4; TRBD1 matches at 10 bases. This CDR3 region has 15 residues. Germline assignment: CDR1 MGHRA and CDR2 YSYEKL. The ends lost 4 bases at V and 8 bases at J; junction bases unmatched: 7. The CDR3 is CASSPQVDRGEKLFF. CDR3 nucleotides: TGCGCCAGCAGCCCTCAGGTGGACAGGGGGGAAAAACTGTTTTTT.

The CDR3 region is CASSSAGQGTDTQYF. CDR3 bases: TGTGCCAGTAGTTCAGCGGGACAGGGAACAGATACGCAGTATTTT. The chain combines TRBV19 with TRBJ2-3, with 9 bases that match TRBD1. J lost 3 bases, V lost 5 bases, and 6 bases had no gene match. The CDR3 loop spans 15 amino acids. The germline gives CDR1 LNHDA, CDR2 SQIVND (reference sequence).

This clone was detected only once. Other nucleotide sequences from this sample produce the same CDR3. The rearrangement uses TRBV18 and TRBJ2-3; D gene ambiguous. In germline, CDR1 is KGHSH, CDR2 LQKENI. Trimming took off 3 bases at V and 2 bases at J, with 9 bases between the two ends. The CDR3 loop spans 14 amino acids. The CDR3 reads CASSPSYSTDTQYF. CDR3 nucleotide sequence: TGTGCCAGCTCACCTTCTTACTCCACAGATACGCAGTATTTT.

The CDR3 DNA reads TGTGCCTGGAGAATGACTAGCGGGAGGGCCCGAAAGGAGCTGTTTTTT. Residues: CAWRMTSGRARKELFF. The V call is TRBV30, the J call TRBJ2-2; 14 bases agree with TRBD2. Looked up from germline, CDR1 is GTSNPN and CDR2 is SVGIG (reference sequence). Trimming cost V 3 bases and J 10 bases; bases outside gene matches: 10. There are 16 residues in the CDR3.

The V gene is TRBV5-1, the J gene TRBJ2-2; 11 positions match TRBD2. Per the germline V gene, CDR1 is SGHRS and CDR2 is YFSETQ. The CDR3 contains 16 residues. V was pared by 5 bases and J by 7 bases, with 10 bases of the junction left unmatched. CDR3 loop: CASSLASGRSSGELFF. In nucleotides, the CDR3 is TGCGCCAGCAGTCTGGCTAGCGGGAGGTCAAGCGGGGAGCTGTTTTTT. The full variable domain, with the rest looked up from reference TRBV5-1 and TRBJ2-2, is KAGVTQTPRYLIKTRGQQVTLSCSPISGHRSVSWYQQTPGQGLQFLFEYFSETQRNKGNFPGRFSGRQFSNSRSEMNVSTLELGDSALYLCASSLASGRSSGELFFGEGSRLTVL.

V and J are TRBV29-1 and TRBJ1-1, with a weak D call TRBD1 (5 bases). V lost 4 bases and J lost 1, with 13 bases in between. The germline CDR1 and CDR2 sequences are SQVTM and ANQGSEA. The CDR3 contains 14 residues. CDR3 coding DNA: TGCAGCGTTGGTAAGGCAGGGAAGAACACTGAAGCTTTCTTT. This translates into CSVGKAGKNTEAFF.

The V call is TRBV28, the J call TRBJ1-1; D is possibly TRBD1 (6 bases). Germline-derived CDR1 and CDR2 are MDHEN and SYDVKM. The CDR3 runs to 11 residues. The ends were cut back, 6 bases at V and 10 bases at J, with 12 bases in the middle. The CDR3 loop is CASRSQGRAFF. CDR3 nucleotide sequence: TGTGCCAGCAGATCACAGGGAAGAGCTTTCTTT.

The V and J genes are TRBV19 and TRBJ2-5; 8 positions match TRBD1. Germline V lookup: CDR1 LNHDA, CDR2 SQIVND (reference sequence). Unmatched junction bases numbered 6, after V lost 5 bases and J lost 1 base. The length of the CDR3 is 15 residues. This chain's CDR3 is CASSSTGTGQETQYF. As DNA, the CDR3 is TGTGCCAGTAGTTCTACGGGGACAGGCCAAGAGACCCAGTACTTC. Based on the CDR3 plus reference TRBV19 and TRBJ2-5, the full variable domain is DGGITQSPKYLFRKEGQNVTLSCEQNLNHDAMYWYRQDPGQGLRLIYYSQIVNDFQKGDIAEGYSVSREKKESFPLTVTSAQKNPTAFYLCASSSTGTGQETQYFGPGTRLLVL.